This TCR beta chain stems from a study of blood T cell repertoires in COVID-19. Overall study context: Samples came from the United States, Italy and Spain, spanning acute and convalescent COVID-19. In each case, the material was cDNA or gDNA derived from T cells, B-cell-depleted T cells, or PBMCs.

CDR3 length equals 13 residues. V was clipped by 10 bases and J by 5 bases, with 15 bases between them. Germline assignment: CDR1 LNHDA and CDR2 SQIVND (reference sequence). The cohort comprised adults aged 18 to 89 years residing in approximately 25 US areas. Authors' processing steps: Researchers report that nucleated cell counts were estimated from reference gene primer amplification. Using immunoSEQ multiplex PCR, the repertoire was profiled, and TCRdb retains in-frame clones only, with some absent. V, J and clone size are taken as reported in that table, and D and trimming were inferred from the DNA itself. The sample has 200,000 to 250,000 clones, around 86% seen once; the top ten hold approximately 2%.

The chain uses TRBV19 and TRBJ1-5, with TRBD1 as a possible D gene (6 bases). The TCR sequence derives from a woman between 45 and 60 years old who had recovered from COVID-19. Specimen: PBMCs or T cells enriched from blood (not recorded which). The DNA for the CDR3 is TGTGCCACCCATATTGGGGGCGATCAGCCCCAGCATTTT. Residues: CATHIGGDQPQHF. The full variable domain, completed using reference TRBV19 and TRBJ1-5, is DGGITQSPKYLFRKEGQNVTLSCEQNLNHDAMYWYRQDPGQGLRLIYYSQIVNDFQKGDIAEGYSVSREKKESFPLTVTSAQKNPTAFYLCATHIGGDQPQHFGDGTRLSIL.